What follows describes a single T cell receptor beta chain. The data stem from a study of blood T cell repertoires in COVID-19. Method: immunoSEQ multiplex PCR; TCRdb's copy keeps in-frame clones and lacks some. The repertoire includes 70,000 to 95,000 clones, 80% to 90% of them detected once, and around 4.8% sits in the top ten. The clonotype comes from a woman older than 75 with acute or convalescent COVID-19. Sequenced sample: peripheral blood.

The CDR3 DNA reads as TGCGCCAGCAGCTCATCGGGGGGGCCGAACTATGGCTACACCTTC. It specifies CASSSSGGPNYGYTF. The chain carries TRBV5-1 and TRBJ1-2; tentative D call: TRBD1 (6 bases). CDR1 is SGHRS and CDR2 is YFSETQ in the germline V gene. The V end lost 3 bases, the J end lost 2 bases, and 14 bases lay between the germline ends. The length of the CDR3 is 15 residues.